This is a list of T cell receptor beta chains from one sample in a study of regulatory T cells in long-lasting Graves disease. TCRdb processed the multiplex PCR reads anew with MiXCR; each CDR3 protein has one entry. This table holds approximately 400,000 distinct CDR3 sequences, approximately 23% found once. The specimen was peripheral blood mononuclear cells (PBMCs), collected when the disease was refractory, from a patient treated with antithyroid drugs. The source of these receptors is a woman between 40 and 50 years old with Graves disease. CDR3s include the opening cysteine and the closing phenylalanine or tryptophan. D genes are given only for firm matches. Some rows have no size entry. The others give once, few or many, or a class for an expanded clone.

many,TRBV28,.,TRBJ2-4,TGTGCCAGCAGTTTGTCCCGAGGGAAAAACATTCAGTACTTC,CASSLSRGKNIQYF
.,TRBV10-2,TRBD1,TRBJ2-5,TGCGCCAGCAGGGACAGGGGGCTCTTAGAGACCCAGTACTTC,CASRDRGLLETQYF
.,TRBV10-2,.,TRBJ1-2,TGCGCCAGCAAAGAACAGGGTTTATACCATGGCTACACCTTC,CASKEQGLYHGYTF
.,TRBV10-1,.,TRBJ2-1,TGCGCCAGCAGTGAGTCGCAGGAAAGCAATGAGCAGTTCTTC,CASSESQESNEQFF
many,TRBV5-1,.,TRBJ1-1,TGCGCCAGCAGCTTAGGGAGTGTAGTAACTGAAGCTTTCTTT,CASSLGSVVTEAFF
.,TRBV30,.,TRBJ1-2,TGTGCCTGGAGGGGCCCTAATGGCTACACCTTC,CAWRGPNGYTF
many,TRBV28,TRBD1,TRBJ1-5,TGTGCCAGCACTAGGACAGGGAAGGACTGGAGCAATCAGCCCCAGCATTTT,CASTRTGKDWSNQPQHF
few,TRBV6-1,.,TRBJ2-4,TGTGCCAGCAGGACAGGTAGCGGTCTAGCCAAAAACATTCAGTACTTC,CASRTGSGLAKNIQYF
few,TRBV4-1,.,TRBJ2-7,TGCGCCAGCAGCGAACTTCCGGACAGATACTACGAGCAGTACTTC,CASSELPDRYYEQYF
many,TRBV27,TRBD2,TRBJ2-7,TGTGCCAGCAGTCAATGGACTAGCGGGAGGGTCATCTACGAGCAGTACTTC,CASSQWTSGRVIYEQYF
few,TRBV29-1,.,TRBJ1-5,TGCAGCGCCTTCGACGACAGTCCCAATCAGCCCCAGCATTTT,CSAFDDSPNQPQHF
.,TRBV15,TRBD1,TRBJ2-3,TGTGCCACCAGCATGACAGGGGGCGCAGATACGCAGTATTTT,CATSMTGGADTQYF
many,TRBV27,TRBD1,TRBJ1-1,TGTGCCAGCAGGTCCGACAGGGCCGGGTGGGGCGCTTTCTTT,CASRSDRAGWGAFF
few,TRBV28,.,TRBJ1-3,TGTGCCAGCAGTACTGAGGGCCCGACCACCTACTCTGGAAACACCATATATTTT,CASSTEGPTTYSGNTIYF
.,TRBV6-5,.,TRBJ1-5,TGTGCCAGCAGTTACTGTACAGGGCGTCGCAATCAGCTCCAGCATTTT,CASSYCTGRRNQLQHF
.,TRBV7-2,.,TRBJ1-1,TGTGCCAGCAGCTCGTTGGAAATTACGTTT,CASSSLEITF
.,TRBV11-2,.,TRBJ2-7,TGTGCCAGCAGCTTAGATCTATGGGTGCGGTACGAGCAGTGCTTC,CASSLDLWVRYEQCF
many,TRBV29-1,TRBD1,TRBJ1-2,TGCAGCGTTGAAGGGGCAGGGGGCTGGAACGGCTACACCTTC,CSVEGAGGWNGYTF
.,TRBV20-1,.,TRBJ2-5,TGCAGTGCTAGAGACCTACAGGGTCTATTATTGGGAACCCAGTACTTC,CSARDLQGLLLGTQYF
.,TRBV2,.,TRBJ2-5,TGTGCCAGCAGGTCCCTTTGGGAGACCCAGTACTTC,CASRSLWETQYF
.,TRBV6-5,TRBD2,TRBJ2-2,TGTGCCAGCAGTTACCCGACTAGCGGGAGGCCCGGGGAGCTGTTTTTT,CASSYPTSGRPGELFF
.,TRBV5-4,TRBD2,TRBJ2-2,TGTGCCAGCAGCTTTGAAGGACTAGCGGGTCTTACCGGGGAGCTGCTTTTT,CASSFEGLAGLTGELLF
many,TRBV28,TRBD1,TRBJ2-7,TGTGCCAGCAGTCCGGGACAGGGGCTCAGCGAGCAGTACTTC,CASSPGQGLSEQYF
.,TRBV7-9,TRBD1,TRBJ2-3,TGTGCCAGCAGCCTAACTCCCAAGGACAGGGGAAAAGATACGCAGTATTTT,CASSLTPKDRGKDTQYF
.,TRBV6-1,.,TRBJ2-7,TGTGCCAGCAGTCGTGGGAGGACCGGCTACGAGCAGTACTTC,CASSRGRTGYEQYF
many,TRBV20-1,.,TRBJ2-4,TGCAGTGCTATCTACGGGACGGCCAAAAACATTCAGTACTTC,CSAIYGTAKNIQYF
few,TRBV19,.,TRBJ1-1,TGTGCCACTCAGGCGGGAATTAACACTGAAGCTTTCTTT,CATQAGINTEAFF
.,TRBV10-3,.,TRBJ2-7,TGTGCCATCGCCGGGACTGAATCCTACGAGCAGTACTTC,CAIAGTESYEQYF
few,TRBV25-1,.,TRBJ1-1,TGTGCCAGTACCCTGGCAGGGGAAACTGAAGCTTTCTTT,CASTLAGETEAFF
many,TRBV6-1,TRBD1,TRBJ1-1,TGTGCCAGCATCCCGACAGGGGCCACTGAAGCTTTCTTT,CASIPTGATEAFF
once,TRBV11-2,.,TRBJ2-1,TGTGCCAGCGGTTACGGGATGTACTCCTACAATGAGCAGTTCTTC,CASGYGMYSYNEQFF
many,TRBV6-1,.,TRBJ1-2,TGTGCCAGCAGAGATCCGGGTGGCGGCTACACCTTC,CASRDPGGGYTF
many,TRBV7-3,TRBD2,TRBJ2-5,TGTGCCAGCAGCCGGTTCGCGGGAGGGGGTGTAGAGACCCAGTACTTC,CASSRFAGGGVETQYF
few,TRBV7-3,.,TRBJ2-2,TGTGCCAGCTCAGGGTCCGGGGAGCTGTTTTTT,CASSGSGELFF
many,TRBV5-6,.,TRBJ1-1,TGTGCCAGCACCCTTCGCGGGGCAGGTCGGAACACTGAAGCTTTCTTT,CASTLRGAGRNTEAFF
.,TRBV12-3/TRBV12-4,.,TRBJ2-5,TGTGCCAGCAGCTTAGAAGGGCATGGGACCCAGTACTTC,CASSLEGHGTQYF
many,TRBV2,.,TRBJ1-1,TGTGCCAGCAGTGAGCACATAATAACTGAAGCTTTCTTT,CASSEHIITEAFF
.,TRBV6-1,TRBD1,TRBJ2-2,TGTGCCAGCTTGGAAACGGGACAGGCGAACACCGGGGAGCTGTTTTTT,CASLETGQANTGELFF
.,TRBV10-1,TRBD2,TRBJ2-3,TGCGCCAGCAGTGAGACCCTAGCGGGGACAGATACGCAGTATTTT,CASSETLAGTDTQYF
many,TRBV28,.,TRBJ1-5,TGTGCCAGCAGTATTTTACAGGGAGACGGCAATCAGCCCCAGCATTTT,CASSILQGDGNQPQHF
.,TRBV4-1,.,TRBJ2-5,TGCGCCAGCAGCCAAGGAGGGGGTTCTTTTACCGGAGAGACCCAGTACTTC,CASSQGGGSFTGETQYF
.,TRBV6-1,.,TRBJ2-5,TGTGCCAGCAGTGCATGGGAGACCCAGTACTTC,CASSAWETQYF
.,TRBV29-1,.,TRBJ1-1,TGCAGCGTTGACCTATGGGGTCTGAACACTGAAGCTTTCTTT,CSVDLWGLNTEAFF
many,TRBV28,TRBD1,TRBJ2-5,TGTGCCAGCAGCACAGGGACAGGGGGCTGGGAGACCCAGTACTTC,CASSTGTGGWETQYF
many,TRBV10-3,.,TRBJ2-7,TGTGCCATCAGTCCCGGGACATTCTCCTACGAGCAGTACTTC,CAISPGTFSYEQYF
.,TRBV30,.,TRBJ1-1,TGTGCCTGGAGTAGGGGAATCACTGAAGCTTTCTTT,CAWSRGITEAFF
few,TRBV2,.,TRBJ2-6,TGTGCCAGCATAGCGGACAGAATTTCTGGGGCCAACGTCCTGACTTTC,CASIADRISGANVLTF
many,TRBV28,.,TRBJ1-5,TGTGCCAGCAGTTTGATGCGACAGCCCCAGCATTTT,CASSLMRQPQHF
few,TRBV7-9,TRBD2,TRBJ2-2,TGTGCCAGCAGCTTATACGGTAGCGGGAGCGGGGAGCTGTTTTTT,CASSLYGSGSGELFF
few,TRBV7-2,.,TRBJ1-4,TGTGCCAGCAGCTTCACGGGGACATCTAATGAAAAACTGTTTTTT,CASSFTGTSNEKLFF